The T cell receptor beta chain described here comes from a study of cytomegalovirus exposure and HLA in healthy donors. Study context: Later, an analysis reported that the roughly 120 validation repertoires had used the same platform as the approximately 720 first-cohort repertoires. Notes on the study in general: Published work reported that the classifier diagnosed cytomegalovirus status with high specificity and sensitivity.

On this clone: Its antigen remains unknown.

Separation from the 666-subject first cohort characterized the 120-subject validation cohort, to which the donors belonged. Generated by immunoSEQ multiplex PCR, the TCRdb table keeps only in-frame clones and is missing some. Of more than 250,000 clones listed, 80% to 95% are singletons. CDR3 size: 14 residues. Germline CDR1 and CDR2: SNHLY and FYNNEI. V dropped 6 bases and J dropped 3 bases, with 15 bases sitting between them. This receptor was identified in a woman between 25 and 40 years old in good health and CMV-seronegative. This chain uses TRBV2 with TRBJ2-7; D is possibly TRBD1 (5 bases). The sequenced sample consisted of PBMCs. CDR3 nucleotide sequence: TGTGCCAGCAGCCGTCCGGACAACAACTACGAGCAGTACTTC. Its translation is CASSRPDNNYEQYF.